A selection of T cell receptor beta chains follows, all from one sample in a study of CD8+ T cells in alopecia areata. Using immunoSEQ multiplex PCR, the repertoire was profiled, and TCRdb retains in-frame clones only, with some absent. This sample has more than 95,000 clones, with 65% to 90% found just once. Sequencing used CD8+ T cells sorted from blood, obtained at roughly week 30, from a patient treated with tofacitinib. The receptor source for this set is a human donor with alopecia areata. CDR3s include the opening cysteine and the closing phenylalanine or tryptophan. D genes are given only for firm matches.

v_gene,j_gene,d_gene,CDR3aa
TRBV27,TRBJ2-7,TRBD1,CASSSGQGIHEQYF
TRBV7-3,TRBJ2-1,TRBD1,CASSRGQGSNEQFF
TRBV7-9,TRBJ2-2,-,CASSLGDTNTGELFF
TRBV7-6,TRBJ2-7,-,CASSPNWGTVTNLYEQYF
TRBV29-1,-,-,CSVGTADSYEQYF
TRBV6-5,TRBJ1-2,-,CASSSSADSFYGYTF
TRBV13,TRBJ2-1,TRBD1,CASSLRQGAYNEQFF
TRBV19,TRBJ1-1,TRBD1,CASSMEGRGPEAFF
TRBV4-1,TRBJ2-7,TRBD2,CASSLRESSGGPSSEQYF
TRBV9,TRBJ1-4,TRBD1,CASSAPGQVNEKLFF
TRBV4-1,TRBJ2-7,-,CASSPDRGYEQYF
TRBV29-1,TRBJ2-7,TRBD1,CSVEMGSGTGKYEQYF
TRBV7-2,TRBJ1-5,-,CASSPEGQAHNQPQHF
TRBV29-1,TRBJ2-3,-,CSVEDLPDTQYF
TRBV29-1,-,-,CSVDGEWNEQYF
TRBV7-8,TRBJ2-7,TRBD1,CASSLETGPSYEQYF
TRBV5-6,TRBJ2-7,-,CASSPDMANEQYF
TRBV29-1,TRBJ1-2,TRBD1,CSGGDSLYGYTF
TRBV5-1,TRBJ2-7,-,CASSLQPGHNYEQYF
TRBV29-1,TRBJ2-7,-,CSVVGTSIEQYF
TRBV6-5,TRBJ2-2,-,CASRPTGSVTGELFF
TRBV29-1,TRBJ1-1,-,CSVTTVNTEAFF
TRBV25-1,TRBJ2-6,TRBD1,CASSAWDREPGANVLTF
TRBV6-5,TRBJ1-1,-,CASSQANTEAFF
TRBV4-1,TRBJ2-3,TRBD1,CASSHPPSGGPDTQYF
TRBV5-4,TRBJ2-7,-,CASSLYSYEQYF
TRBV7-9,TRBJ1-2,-,CASSSDSYGYTF
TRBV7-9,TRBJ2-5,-,CASSLADGGARDQETQYF
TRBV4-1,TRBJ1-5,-,CASSQVGTANQPQHF
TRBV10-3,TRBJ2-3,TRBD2,CATSSGRDLVTDTQYF
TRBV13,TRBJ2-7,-,CASSLASVGYEQYF
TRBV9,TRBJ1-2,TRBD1,CASSGGQVYGAGYTF
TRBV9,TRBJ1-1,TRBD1,CASSVSGGRNTEAFF
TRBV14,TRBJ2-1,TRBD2,CASSQIAGTDREQFF
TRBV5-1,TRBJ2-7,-,CASSRSYEQYF
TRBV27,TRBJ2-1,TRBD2,CASSARTSGSLYEQFF
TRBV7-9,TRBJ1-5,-,CASSLDGFNQPQHF
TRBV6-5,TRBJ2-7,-,CATEYPEQYF
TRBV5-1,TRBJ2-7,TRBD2,CASSLGTSGSYEQYF
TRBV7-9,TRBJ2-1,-,CASSSENSYNEQFF
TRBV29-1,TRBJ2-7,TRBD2,CSVDVAGPYEQYF
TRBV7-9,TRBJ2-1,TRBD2,CASSLGTSGVYNEQFF
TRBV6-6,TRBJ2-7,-,CASSPYSTSSYEQYF
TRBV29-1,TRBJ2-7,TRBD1,CSVWTGDGYEQYF
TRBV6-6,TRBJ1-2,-,CASSAQVDYGYTF
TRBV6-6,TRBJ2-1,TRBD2,CASRSSGSSYNEQFF
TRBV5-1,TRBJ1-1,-,CASRGRTEAFF
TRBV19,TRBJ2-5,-,CASSSLAGASETQYF
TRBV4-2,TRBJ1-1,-,CASSQDRGNTEAFF
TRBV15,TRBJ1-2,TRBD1,CATSGGQGMNYGYTF
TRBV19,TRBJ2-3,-,CATTHRDTQYF
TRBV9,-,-,CASSPRGAASYEQYF
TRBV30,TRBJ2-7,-,CACQPASARSYEQYF
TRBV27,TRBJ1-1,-,CASSLPKGEAFF
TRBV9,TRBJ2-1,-,CASSGSSSYNEQFF
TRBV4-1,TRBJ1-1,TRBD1,CASSQESRGRNTEAFF
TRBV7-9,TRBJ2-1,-,CASSLSELVYNEQFF
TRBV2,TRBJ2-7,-,CASSEALGLTSYEQYF